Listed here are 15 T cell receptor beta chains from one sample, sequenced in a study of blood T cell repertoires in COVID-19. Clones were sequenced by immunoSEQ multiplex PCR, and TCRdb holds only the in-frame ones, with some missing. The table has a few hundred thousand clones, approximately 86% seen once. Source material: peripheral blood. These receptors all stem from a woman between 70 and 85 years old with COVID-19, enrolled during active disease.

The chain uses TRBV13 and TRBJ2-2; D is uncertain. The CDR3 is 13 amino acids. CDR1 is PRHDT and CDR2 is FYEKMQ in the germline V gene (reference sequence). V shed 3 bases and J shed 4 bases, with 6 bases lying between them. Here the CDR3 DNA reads TGTGCCAGCAGCTTGCCGGGCACCGGGGAGCTGTTTTTT. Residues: CASSLPGTGELFF.

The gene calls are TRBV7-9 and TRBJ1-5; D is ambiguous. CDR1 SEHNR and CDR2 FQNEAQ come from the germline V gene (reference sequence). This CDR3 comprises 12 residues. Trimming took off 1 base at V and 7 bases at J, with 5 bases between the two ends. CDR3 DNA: TGTGCCAGCAGCTTAGGCGGACAGCCCCAGCATTTT. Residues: CASSLGGQPQHF.

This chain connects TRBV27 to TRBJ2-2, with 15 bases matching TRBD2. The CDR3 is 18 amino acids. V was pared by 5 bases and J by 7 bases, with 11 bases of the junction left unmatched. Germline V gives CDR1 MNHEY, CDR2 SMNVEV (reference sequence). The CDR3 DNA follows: TGTGCCAGCAGTGTCACCGGACTAGCGGGGGGGCCGAGCGGGGAGCTGTTTTTT. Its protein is CASSVTGLAGGPSGELFF.

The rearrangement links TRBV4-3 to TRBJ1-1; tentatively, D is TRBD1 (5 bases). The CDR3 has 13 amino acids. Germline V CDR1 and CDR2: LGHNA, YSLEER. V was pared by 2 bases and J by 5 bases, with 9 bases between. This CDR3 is CASSQREGTEAFF. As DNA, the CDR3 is TGCGCCAGCAGCCAACGGGAGGGGACTGAAGCTTTCTTT.

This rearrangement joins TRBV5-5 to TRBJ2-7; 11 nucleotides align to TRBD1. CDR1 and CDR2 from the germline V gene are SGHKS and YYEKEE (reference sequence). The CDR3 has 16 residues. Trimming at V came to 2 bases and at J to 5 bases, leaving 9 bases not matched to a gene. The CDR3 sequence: CASSFGPGQGANEQYF. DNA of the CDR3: TGTGCCAGCAGCTTCGGTCCTGGACAGGGGGCAAACGAGCAGTACTTC.

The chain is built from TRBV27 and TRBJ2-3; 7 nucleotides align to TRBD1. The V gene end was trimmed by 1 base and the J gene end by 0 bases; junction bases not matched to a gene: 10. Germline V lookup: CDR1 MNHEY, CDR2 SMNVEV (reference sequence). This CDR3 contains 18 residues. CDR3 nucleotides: TGTGCCAGCAGTTTATTTTTCCTCGGGACAGCTAGCACAGATACGCAGTATTTT. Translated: CASSLFFLGTASTDTQYF.

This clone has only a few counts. The CDR3 DNA sequence: TGTGCCAGCTCACCACGGGGGGCCGGGGAGCTGTTTTTT. Translation: CASSPRGAGELFF. The chain links TRBV18 to TRBJ2-2, with D maybe TRBD2 (6 bases). CDR1 and CDR2 from the germline V gene are KGHSH and LQKENI. Trimming took off 1 base at V and 6 bases at J, with 6 bases between the two ends. The CDR3 contains 13 residues.

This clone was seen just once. CDR3 amino acids: CASSEGASWNTEAFF. CDR3 in DNA: TGCGCCAGCAGTGAAGGGGCTTCATGGAACACTGAAGCTTTCTTT. The J gene is TRBJ1-1, the V gene TRBV10-1, with D perhaps matching TRBD1 (5 bases). V lost 3 bases and J 1 base, leaving 12 bases between the germline ends. Germline loops: CDR1 WNHNN, CDR2 SYGVQD (reference sequence). This CDR3 has 15 amino acids.

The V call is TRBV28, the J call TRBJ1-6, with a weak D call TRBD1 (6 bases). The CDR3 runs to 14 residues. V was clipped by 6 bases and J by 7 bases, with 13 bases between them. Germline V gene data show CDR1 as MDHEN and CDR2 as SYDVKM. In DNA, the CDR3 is TGTGCCAGCAGCCACAGGGACCCCAATTCACCCCTCCACTTT. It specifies CASSHRDPNSPLHF.

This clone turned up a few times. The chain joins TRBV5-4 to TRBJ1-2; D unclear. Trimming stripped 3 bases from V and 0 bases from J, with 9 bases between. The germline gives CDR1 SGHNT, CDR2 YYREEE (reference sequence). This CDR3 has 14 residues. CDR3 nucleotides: TGTGCCAGCAGCTGGACTAGTTCTAACTATGGCTACACCTTC. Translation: CASSWTSSNYGYTF.

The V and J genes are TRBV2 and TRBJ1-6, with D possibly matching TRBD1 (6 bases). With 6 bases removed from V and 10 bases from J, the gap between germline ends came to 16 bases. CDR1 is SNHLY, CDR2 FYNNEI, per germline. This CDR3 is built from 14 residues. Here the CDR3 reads CASSRGFDGSPLHF. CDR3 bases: TGTGCCAGCAGCAGGGGTTTCGACGGATCACCCCTCCACTTT.

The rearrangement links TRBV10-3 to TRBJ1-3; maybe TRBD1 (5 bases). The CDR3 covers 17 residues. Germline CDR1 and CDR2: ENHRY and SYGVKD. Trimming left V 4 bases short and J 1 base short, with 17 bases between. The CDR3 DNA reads TGTGCCATCAGTGGTGGAGGGCAGGGCAAATCTGGAAACACCATATATTTT. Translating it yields CAISGGGQGKSGNTIYF.

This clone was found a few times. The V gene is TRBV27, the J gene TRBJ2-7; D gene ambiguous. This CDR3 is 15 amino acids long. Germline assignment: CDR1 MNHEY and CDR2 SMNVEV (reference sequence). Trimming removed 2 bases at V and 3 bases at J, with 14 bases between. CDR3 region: CASSLDWSRNYEQYF. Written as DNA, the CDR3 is TGTGCCAGCAGTTTAGATTGGAGTCGGAACTACGAGCAGTACTTC.

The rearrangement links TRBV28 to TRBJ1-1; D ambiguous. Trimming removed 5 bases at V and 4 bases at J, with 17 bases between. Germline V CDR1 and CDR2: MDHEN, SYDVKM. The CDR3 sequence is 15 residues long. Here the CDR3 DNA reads TGTGCCAGCAGTCCGACCGACCTCCCAGGCACTGAAGCTTTCTTT. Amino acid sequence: CASSPTDLPGTEAFF.

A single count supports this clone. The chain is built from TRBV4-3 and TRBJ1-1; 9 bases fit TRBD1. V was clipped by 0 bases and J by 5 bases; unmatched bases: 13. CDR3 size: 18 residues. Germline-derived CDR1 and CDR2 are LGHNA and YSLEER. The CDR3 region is CASSQDPTGGAWRTEAFF. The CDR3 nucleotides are TGCGCCAGCAGCCAAGACCCCACAGGGGGCGCATGGAGGACTGAAGCTTTCTTT.